This TCR beta chain was sequenced during a study of T cell repertoires and HLA-DP antigens. Study context: Alloreactive CD4+ T cells targeted HLA-DP on transduced HeLa. Study-level findings and limits: Pre-culture clonality, approximately 0.04, was far below sorted CD137+ clonality of about 0.4.

Turning to this clone: What it binds is not known.

Amplification used primers for 54 TRBV and 13 TRBJ segments. Only in-frame clones appear in the TCRdb table, and some are missing; sequencing was by immunoSEQ multiplex PCR. Of roughly 120,000 clones in the sample, around 93% were seen once. Germline V gene data show CDR1 as MDHEN and CDR2 as SYDVKM. This CDR3 spans 13 amino acids. The V end lost 6 bases, the J end lost 8 bases, and 13 bases lay between the germline ends. The V and J genes are TRBV28 and TRBJ1-4; TRBD1 is a possible D gene (6 bases). The source of this sequence is a woman younger than 30 in good health and CMV-seronegative. The sequencing sample was made of CD4+ T cells from PBMCs. CDR3 residues: CASSLPRGEKLFF. The CDR3 bases are TGTGCCAGCAGCCTTCCCAGGGGAGAAAAACTGTTTTTT.